Sequencing of this T cell receptor beta chain was carried out in a study of blood T cell repertoires in COVID-19. Study summary: The cDNA or gDNA used as material had been derived from T cells, B-cell-depleted T cells, or PBMCs.

Germline CDR1 is SGDLS and CDR2 is YYNGEE. This CDR3 region has 12 residues. V lost 0 bases and J lost 7, with 4 bases in between. The assay was immunoSEQ multiplex PCR, and TCRdb's table has in-frame clones only and misses some. The profile shows approximately 500,000 clones, 80% to 90% of them singletons. With regard to this clone: At the DNA level, this CDR3 is encoded by other sequences in the same sample as well.

The chain combines TRBV9 with TRBJ2-2, with D unclear. The TCR sequence derives from a human donor in a cohort sampled during active COVID-19. The specimen sequenced was peripheral blood. The CDR3 sequence: CASSVVNGELFF. In nucleotides, the CDR3 is TGTGCCAGCAGCGTAGTTAACGGGGAGCTGTTTTTT.